These T cell receptor beta chains were read from a single sample in a study of identifying expanded T cells in peripheral blood. The protocol was immunoSEQ multiplex PCR, while the TCRdb copy is restricted to in-frame clones and leaves out a portion. This sample has fewer than 85,000 clones, with roughly four fifths found just once. The sample comprised blood. The receptors shown here come from a person between 18 and 69 years old in good health. Both conserved end residues are trimmed from each CDR3. Each record gives: V gene, clone size, D gene, J gene, CDR3 protein. D genes are given only for firm matches. The size field is filled for only some rows; it gives once, few, many or a size class.

TRBV11-3	-	-	TRBJ2-2	ASGRLVGELF
TRBV5-8	-	TRBD1	TRBJ1-1	ASSFGGQGLGAF
TRBV5-5	-	TRBD1	TRBJ2-7	ASSPGQSYYEQY
TRBV7-8	-	TRBD2	TRBJ2-1	ASSLRGGLYNEQF
TRBV18	once	TRBD2	TRBJ2-5	ASSQGLAVTLQETQY
TRBV7-9	-	-	TRBJ2-7	ASSEGSYEQY
TRBV5-1	-	TRBD2	TRBJ2-3	ASSSGLAGGPRHTQY
TRBV28	-	TRBD1	TRBJ2-7	ASRPDRPAYEQY
TRBV27	-	-	TRBJ2-3	ASSFGHGAQY
TRBV7-2	-	-	TRBJ1-2	ASSLPENLYGYT
TRBV7-9	-	-	TRBJ2-7	ASSLGGLSYEQY
TRBV6-1	-	-	TRBJ2-7	ASSLRDGSYEQY
TRBV11-2	-	TRBD2	TRBJ2-3	ASSSRTGLAGSDTQY
TRBV6-6	-	TRBD1	TRBJ1-2	ASSYSPGQGLYGYT
TRBV7-9	-	-	TRBJ1-4	ASSLGTAANEKLF
TRBV7-2	-	-	TRBJ2-1	ASSLVKGGGNEQF
TRBV11-2	-	-	TRBJ2-7	ASSLLVGVHEQY
TRBV19	-	-	TRBJ2-5	ASSEGQGETQY
TRBV7-6	-	-	TRBJ1-3	ASSLGSIIGGNTIY
TRBV28	-	TRBD2	TRBJ2-3	ASRPEREPDTQY
TRBV7-2	-	-	TRBJ2-5	ASSPERAQETQY
TRBV19	-	-	TRBJ2-3	ASTDSAYTDTQY
TRBV19	-	TRBD2	TRBJ2-3	ASSQLAGTTDTQY
TRBV9	-	TRBD2	TRBJ2-3	ASSPRGGGQADTQY
TRBV6-5	-	-	TRBJ2-2	ASSYAGELF
TRBV28	-	TRBD2	TRBJ2-3	ASSSPGTSLADTQY
TRBV15	-	TRBD2	TRBJ2-3	ATSRDWPAGTTDTQY
TRBV11-3	medium-sized	-	TRBJ1-2	ASSLMSVSNGYT
TRBV30	few	TRBD2	TRBJ2-7	AWSTSSGLAHTSSYEQY
TRBV25-1	-	-	TRBJ1-2	ASSELDRPQVYGYT
TRBV2	-	-	TRBJ2-1	ASNLRDKEGDEQF
TRBV7-2	-	TRBD2	TRBJ2-1	ASGLAGGAYNEQF
TRBV5-1	-	-	TRBJ1-1	ASSLEDSYTEAF
TRBV7-9	-	-	TRBJ2-4	ASSQEGLAKNIQY
TRBV21-1	-	-	TRBJ1-1	ASSNELNTEAF
TRBV21-1	-	-	TRBJ2-2	ASIEVGLAGGDGELF
TRBV29-1	-	TRBD2	TRBJ2-2	SVVGTSVTGELF
TRBV9	few	-	TRBJ2-7	ASSVVGENGEQY
TRBV9	-	TRBD1	TRBJ2-2	ASRDTGTGDTGGTGELF
TRBV19	few	-	TRBJ2-4	ASQPRGYDIQY
TRBV7-2	-	TRBD1	TRBJ1-2	ASSPGGDLGYT
TRBV5-1	-	TRBD1	TRBJ1-2	ASSLETGTGNGYT
TRBV11-3	-	TRBD2	TRBJ2-4	ASSSGGGNIQY
TRBV5-6	-	-	TRBJ1-1	ASSSPRTLNTEAF
TRBV4-2	-	-	TRBJ1-2	ASSQVAGSDYGYT
TRBV4-1	-	-	TRBJ2-7	ASSQWGPQTVNYEQY
TRBV11-2	-	-	TRBJ2-3	ASSWKGADTQY